Following are 14 T cell receptor beta chains from one sample sequenced in a study of shared clonotypes between healthy human individuals. Repertoires were generated with immunoSEQ multiplex PCR, while TCRdb's copy carries only in-frame clones and drops some. Of about 660,000 clones listed, roughly 70% are singletons. Material: memory CD4+ T cells sorted from blood. Noted subset: CD45RA-negative fraction. These receptors came from a woman aged 25-40 years in good health.

This clone was counted only a few times. The chain employs TRBV20-1 and TRBJ1-1; 8 bases align to TRBD1. V trimming: 6 bases; J trimming: 11 bases; junction bases outside the gene matches: 8. The germline V gene has CDR1 DFQATT and CDR2 SNEGSKA (reference sequence). The CDR3 has 11 amino acids. CDR3 amino acids: CSAFPGGLAFF. CDR3 DNA: TGCAGTGCCTTCCCAGGGGGCCTCGCTTTCTTT.

The rearrangement uses TRBV29-1 and TRBJ1-2; 9 nucleotides align to TRBD1. Germline lookup yields CDR1 SQVTM and CDR2 ANQGSEA. The CDR3 contains 12 residues. Unmatched junction bases numbered 3, after V lost 6 bases and J lost 4 bases. The chain's CDR3 is CSVGTGTYGYTF. The CDR3 DNA is TGCAGCGTCGGGACAGGGACCTATGGCTACACCTTC.

Turning to this clone: Different DNA sequences within this sample yield the same CDR3. The rearrangement uses TRBV7-3 and TRBJ2-2, with D hard to call. CDR3 length: 14 amino acids. Germline CDR1 SGHTA, CDR2 FQGTGA. The V gene lost 2 bases and the J gene lost 2 bases, with 6 bases spanning the gap. The CDR3 DNA follows: TGTGCCAGCAGCTTAGGTCTAAACACCGGGGAGCTGTTTTTT. Amino acid sequence: CASSLGLNTGELFF.

The gene calls are TRBV28 and TRBJ1-4, with D possibly TRBD1 on 6 matching bases. Germline assignment: CDR1 MDHEN and CDR2 SYDVKM. The CDR3 consists of 15 residues. V was shortened by 7 bases and J by 6 bases, with 18 bases between the two germline ends. In nucleotides, the CDR3 is TGTGCCAGCAAAACCGCTACAGGGCTGGATGAAAAACTGTTTTTT. Amino acids: CASKTATGLDEKLFF.

The V gene is TRBV11-2, the J gene TRBJ2-7, with D maybe TRBD2 (6 bases). This CDR3 spans 13 amino acids. Trimming shortened V by 5 bases and J by 1 base, and 9 bases separated the two germline ends. Germline CDR1 reads SGHAT; CDR2 reads FQNNGV. The CDR3 reads CASSGGPSYEQYF. The DNA of the CDR3 is TGTGCCAGCAGCGGAGGGCCATCCTACGAGCAGTACTTC. The complete variable domain, with remaining parts taken from reference TRBV11-2 and TRBJ2-7, reads EAGVAQSPRYKIIEKRQSVAFWCNPISGHATLYWYQQILGQGPKLLIQFQNNGVVDDSQLPKDRFSAERLKGVDSTLKIQPAKLEDSAVYLCASSGGPSYEQYFGPGTRLTVT.

At least ten counts were recorded for this clone. The V call is TRBV10-2, the J call TRBJ2-3; 10 bases line up with TRBD2. The CDR3 is 14 residues long. The V and J ends lost 6 bases and 3 bases, in that order; junction bases with no gene match: 3. Germline loops: CDR1 WSHSY, CDR2 SAAADI. CDR3 sequence: CASRTSGKTDTQYF. The CDR3 nucleotides are TGCGCCAGCAGAACTAGCGGGAAAACAGATACGCAGTATTTT.

This chain uses TRBV5-1 with TRBJ2-1; 7 bases agree with TRBD1. Germline CDR1 SGHRS, CDR2 YFSETQ. V shed 4 bases and J 7 bases; nucleotides not matched to a gene: 11. The CDR3 has 15 amino acids. As DNA, the CDR3 is TGCGCCAGCAGCACGCGACAGGGTGAAGGGAATGAGCAGTTCTTC. The encoded protein is CASSTRQGEGNEQFF. Full variable domain (outside the CDR3, taken from reference TRBV5-1 and TRBJ2-1): KAGVTQTPRYLIKTRGQQVTLSCSPISGHRSVSWYQQTPGQGLQFLFEYFSETQRNKGNFPGRFSGRQFSNSRSEMNVSTLELGDSALYLCASSTRQGEGNEQFFGPGTRLTVL.

The chain carries TRBV10-3 and TRBJ2-7; D may correspond to TRBD1 or TRBD2 (5 bases each). The germline gives CDR1 ENHRY, CDR2 SYGVKD. This CDR3 has 14 amino acids. Trimming took off 4 bases at V and 5 bases at J, with 15 bases between the two ends. The CDR3 sequence: CAISARDGADEQYF. Here the CDR3 DNA reads TGTGCCATCAGTGCCCGGGACGGCGCCGACGAGCAGTACTTC.

CDR3 coding DNA: TGCGCCAGCAGCGGGGACAGGGGAAGGGAAGGTGGAAACACCATATATTTT. Amino acid sequence: CASSGDRGREGGNTIYF. The chain combines TRBV5-1 with TRBJ1-3; the match to TRBD1 covers 10 bases. V dropped 4 bases and J dropped 3; count of bases not matched to a gene: 10. The CDR3 consists of 17 residues. Per germline, CDR1 SGHRS and CDR2 YFSETQ.

This clone was recorded at least ten times. This chain uses TRBV19 with TRBJ1-2, with D maybe TRBD1 (5 bases). The germline V gene encodes CDR1 LNHDA and CDR2 SQIVND (reference sequence). This CDR3 is built from 16 residues. The germline V and J ends were trimmed by 6 bases and 2 bases, with 19 bases remaining between them. CDR3 in DNA: TGTGCCAGTAGAGCAAGGGACCTCCGACTCAACTATGGCTACACCTTC. Residues: CASRARDLRLNYGYTF.

V and J are TRBV6-6 and TRBJ2-5, with TRBD2 matching over 11 bases. The CDR3 extends over 15 amino acids. The V gene's germline CDR1 is MNHNY and CDR2 SVGAGI (reference sequence). Losses at the gene ends were 8 bases for V and 5 bases for J; bases not matched to a gene: 10. The CDR3 reads CASLRTSGFGETQYF. As DNA, the CDR3 is TGTGCCAGCCTGCGGACTAGCGGGTTTGGTGAGACCCAGTACTTC.

The V and J genes are TRBV5-6 and TRBJ2-5, with TRBD2 matching 12 bases. Germline trimming cut 2 bases from V and 2 bases from J; bases unmatched to any gene: 4. Germline CDR1 and CDR2: SGHDT and YYEEEE. The CDR3 length is 16 residues. The CDR3 coding sequence is TGTGCCAGCAGCTTCCTAGCGGGAGGGGCACAAGAGACCCAGTACTTC. It yields the protein CASSFLAGGAQETQYF.

The rearrangement uses TRBV5-1 and TRBJ1-1, with D perhaps TRBD1 (5 bases). V lost 3 bases and J lost 1, with 10 bases in between. This CDR3 has 14 amino acids. Per the germline V gene, CDR1 is SGHRS and CDR2 is YFSETQ. CDR3 sequence (DNA): TGCGCCAGCAGCTCGGGACTGCGGAACACTGAAGCTTTCTTT. This encodes CASSSGLRNTEAFF.

This clone appeared a single time. The chain recombines TRBV5-1 with TRBJ2-7, with TRBD2 matching over 10 bases. The germline gives CDR1 SGHRS, CDR2 YFSETQ. The CDR3 runs 18 residues. The V segment lost 1 base and the J segment 2 bases; nucleotides outside the gene matches: 12. The CDR3 coding sequence is TGCGCCAGCAGCTTGAGGGCGGTCCAGCGGGAGGGTGCCTACGAGCAGTACTTC. Translation: CASSLRAVQREGAYEQYF.